This passage covers 13 T cell receptor beta chains from one sample sequenced in a study of cytomegalovirus exposure and HLA in healthy donors. Both 60 Vbeta primers and 13 Jbeta primers went into the PCR. TCRdb keeps only in-frame clones here, not all; method: immunoSEQ multiplex PCR. This table holds 200,000 to 250,000 clones, over 80% found once. Material for sequencing was PBMCs. These receptors all come from a boy between 2 and 15 years old in good health and CMV-seronegative.

V gene TRBV5-1 combines with J gene TRBJ2-7; 9 bases fit TRBD1. The CDR3 extends over 15 amino acids. With V trimmed by 0 bases and J by 0 bases, 1 base remained unmatched. The V gene's germline CDR1 is SGHRS and CDR2 YFSETQ. CDR3 DNA sequence: TGCGCCAGCAGCTTGGGGACAGGGGTCTCCTACGAGCAGTACTTC. Amino acid sequence: CASSLGTGVSYEQYF.

In its sample, this clone was seen a few times. CDR3 loop: CASSLFGLASDTQYF. In DNA form, the CDR3 reads TGTGCCAGCAGCTTATTTGGACTAGCGTCAGATACGCAGTATTTT. The chain combines TRBV5-5 with TRBJ2-3; 9 bases line up with TRBD2. Trimming cost V 2 bases and J 4 bases; bases outside gene matches: 5. The CDR3 has 15 residues. The germline V gene has CDR1 SGHKS and CDR2 YYEKEE (reference sequence).

This clone came up once. This chain joins TRBV5-1 and TRBJ2-7, with TRBD2 matching 10 bases. Germline CDR1 is SGHRS and CDR2 is YFSETQ. V shed 4 bases, J shed 3 bases, and the junction held 1 base outside the gene matches. This CDR3 has 13 amino acids. CDR3 sequence: CASSGTSDYEQYF. The CDR3 DNA reads as TGCGCCAGCAGCGGGACTAGCGACTACGAGCAGTACTTC.

The chain combines TRBV4-2 with TRBJ2-3, with D perhaps matching TRBD1 (6 bases). The length of the CDR3 is 16 residues. V was trimmed by 4 bases and J by 0 bases, leaving 14 bases between them. Germline CDR1 is LGHNA and CDR2 is YNFKEQ. The CDR3 loop is CASSRGQGISTDTQYF. The DNA for the CDR3 is TGTGCCAGCAGCCGGGGCCAGGGGATAAGCACAGATACGCAGTATTTT.

This chain uses TRBV5-6 with TRBJ1-2; 11 bases fit TRBD1. The germline CDR1 and CDR2 sequences are SGHDT and YYEEEE. V lost 0 bases to trimming and J lost 6 bases; unmatched junction nucleotides: 4. There are 15 residues in the CDR3. This CDR3 reads CASSLGTGGWNGYTF. CDR3 sequence (DNA): TGTGCCAGCAGCTTGGGGACAGGGGGCTGGAATGGCTACACCTTC.

This clone was seen a handful of times. The rearrangement uses TRBV29-1 and TRBJ1-1; 8 positions match TRBD1. V trimming: 4 bases; J trimming: 8 bases; junction bases outside the gene matches: 9. CDR1 and CDR2 (germline): SQVTM, ANQGSEA. The CDR3 has 13 residues. CDR3 DNA sequence: TGCAGCGTTGCCGACAGGGGACCCCGGGAAGCTTTCTTT. As protein: CSVADRGPREAFF.

V usage is TRBV7-6 and J usage is TRBJ2-3, with 10 bases aligning to TRBD2. V lost 6 bases and J lost 4; bases outside the gene matches: 10. Germline CDR1 is SGHVS and CDR2 is FNYEAQ. The CDR3 has 16 amino acids. The CDR3 sequence: CASSFQAGGFADTQYF. The CDR3 DNA sequence: TGTGCCAGCAGTTTTCAAGCGGGGGGGTTCGCAGATACGCAGTATTTT.

This clone has just one count. The chain links TRBV6-5 to TRBJ2-5; D might be TRBD1 (7 bases). Gene TRBJ2-7 matches the end of the DNA better, so the J call may be wrong. Per the germline V gene, CDR1 is MNHEY and CDR2 is SVGAGI. The CDR3 is 15 residues long. The CDR3 nucleotides read TGTGCCAGCAGTTACTGGGAGGACAGGAACTACGAGCAGTACTTC. This encodes CASSYWEDRNYEQYF.

V gene TRBV6-5 combines with J gene TRBJ2-7; no clear D gene. Per the germline V gene, CDR1 is MNHEY and CDR2 is SVGAGI. V lost 5 bases, J lost 2 bases, and 13 bases lay in between. CDR3 size: 14 residues. CDR3 loop: CASSEVNAPYEQYF. Written as DNA, the CDR3 is TGTGCCAGCAGTGAGGTTAACGCTCCCTACGAGCAGTACTTC.

This clone has only a few counts. The CDR3 here is CASSAPQGDEEKLFF. The DNA for the CDR3 is TGTGCCAGCAGCGCACCACAGGGGGATGAAGAAAAACTGTTTTTT. The chain carries TRBV4-2 and TRBJ1-4, with TRBD1 matching over 8 bases. The CDR3 contains 15 residues. Germline assignment: CDR1 LGHNA and CDR2 YNFKEQ. V shed 5 bases and J 8 bases; nucleotides not matched to a gene: 10.

This sequence joins TRBV7-8 and TRBJ1-3; a possible D gene is TRBD1 (6 bases). Germline loops: CDR1 SGHVS, CDR2 FQNEAQ. With 5 bases removed from V and 0 bases from J, the gap between germline ends came to 17 bases. The CDR3 totals 17 residues. The CDR3 here is CASSRETGQSSGNTIYF. The CDR3 DNA reads as TGTGCCAGCAGCCGTGAAACAGGACAGTCCTCTGGAAACACCATATATTTT.

This chain joins TRBV23-1 and TRBJ2-7, with 9 bases matching TRBD2. TRBV23-1 is flagged as an ORF with uncertain function. The CDR3 is made up of 15 amino acids. Trimming took 3 bases from V and 6 from J; bases not matched to a gene: 9. CDR3 residues: CASSHLSGSKGEQYF. CDR3 DNA sequence: TGCGCCAGCAGTCACCTTAGCGGGAGTAAAGGCGAGCAGTACTTC.

CDR3 bases: TGTGCCAGCAGCCCTCCGGTAGCGGGAACCTACGAGCAGTACTTC. The encoded protein is CASSPPVAGTYEQYF. V is TRBV7-9 and J is TRBJ2-7; 8 bases line up with TRBD2. The length of the CDR3 is 15 residues. Germline V gene data show CDR1 as SEHNR and CDR2 as FQNEAQ (reference sequence). Germline trimming cut 5 bases from V and 2 bases from J; bases unmatched to any gene: 8. Complete variable domain (other parts from reference TRBV7-9 and TRBJ2-7): DTGVSQNPRHKITKRGQNVTFRCDPISEHNRLYWYRQTLGQGPEFLTYFQNEAQLEKSRLLSDRFSAERPKGSFSTLEIQRTEQGDSAMYLCASSPPVAGTYEQYFGPGTRLTVT.